Below, 21 T cell receptor beta chains from the same sample are listed, as sequenced in a study of Graves' ophthalmopathy and Graves' hyperthyroidism. Amplification of the TCR beta CDR3 regions used RNA transcripts (as template). A first-round RT-PCR used HTBI primers, followed by a second-round multiplex PCR. Via MiXCR, TCRdb re-called the multiplex PCR reads, giving one row per CDR3 protein. The data contain 170,000 or so distinct CDR3 sequences, around two fifths of them singletons. The source material was peripheral blood. The receptors come from a man aged 25-45 years with Graves' ophthalmopathy.

This chain connects TRBV7-8 to TRBJ2-5; possibly TRBD1 for D (6 bases). Per the germline V gene, CDR1 is SGHVS and CDR2 is FQNEAQ. The CDR3 spans 17 residues. Trimming cost V 7 bases and J 3 bases, with 24 bases left between them. As DNA, the CDR3 is TGTGCCAGCACTCGAGGGGGAGCTGGCGTAGGAAAAGAGACCCAGTACTTC. Amino acid sequence: CASTRGGAGVGKETQYF.

The chain joins TRBV6-5 to TRBJ1-5; 10 bases map to TRBD1. V was pared by 4 bases and J by 3 bases, with 9 bases of the junction left unmatched. The germline CDR1 and CDR2 sequences are MNHEY and SVGAGI. This CDR3 has 17 amino acids. CDR3 DNA sequence: TGTGCCAGCAGTTTCGATGACAGGGGGCTTGCCAATCAGCCCCAGCATTTT. This codes for CASSFDDRGLANQPQHF.

This clonotype was seen ten or more times. This chain joins TRBV7-2 and TRBJ1-2; TRBD1 might be the D (6 bases). V dropped 6 bases and J dropped 7 bases, with 21 bases sitting between them. This CDR3 contains 15 residues. CDR1 SGHTA and CDR2 FQGNSA come from the germline V gene. In nucleotides, the CDR3 is TGTGCCAGCAGACTGACACAGGGTTCCGCTACTGGCTACACCTTC. This translates into CASRLTQGSATGYTF.

This clonotype was seen repeatedly, ten times or more. This chain links TRBV30 with TRBJ1-3, with D tentatively TRBD1 (5 bases). The CDR3 has 14 residues. Germline assignment: CDR1 GTSNPN and CDR2 SVGIG (reference sequence). The V gene lost 1 base and the J gene lost 3 bases, with 10 bases spanning the gap. The CDR3 is CAWSDDRNGNTIYF. Here the CDR3 DNA reads TGTGCCTGGAGTGATGACAGAAATGGAAACACCATATATTTT.

This clonotype occurred once. The chain links TRBV27 to TRBJ1-1; 8 bases are shared with TRBD1. Looked up from germline, CDR1 is MNHEY and CDR2 is SMNVEV (reference sequence). Losses at the gene ends were 4 bases for V and 3 bases for J; bases not matched to a gene: 7. The CDR3 has 15 amino acids. DNA of the CDR3: TGTGCCAGCAGTTCGTGGGGACAGGTGGACACTGAAGCTTTCTTT. It yields the protein CASSSWGQVDTEAFF.

The gene calls are TRBV7-3 and TRBJ2-5; no firm D call. CDR3 size: 15 residues. Germline-derived CDR1 and CDR2 are SGHTA and FQGTGA. Trimming cost V 5 bases and J 5 bases, with 18 bases left between them. The CDR3: CASSIGQTPGETQYF. CDR3 nucleotide sequence: TGTGCCAGCAGCATAGGGCAGACCCCTGGGGAGACCCAGTACTTC.

This rearrangement joins TRBV6-1 to TRBJ2-7, with D hard to call. This CDR3 region has 9 residues. With 9 bases removed from V and 2 bases from J, the gap between germline ends came to 2 bases. Per the germline V gene, CDR1 is MNHNS and CDR2 is SASEGT. CDR3 coding DNA: TGTGCCAGTCCCTACGAGCAGTACTTC. Translated, it gives CASPYEQYF.

The V and J genes are TRBV6-2 or TRBV6-3 and TRBJ2-7; 7 bases are shared with TRBD2. V lost 7 bases and J lost 6; bases outside the gene matches: 12. CDR3 size: 14 residues. Germline V gene lookup returns CDR1 MNHEY and CDR2 SVGEGT. CDR3 sequence (DNA): TGTGCCAGCAAAGAGTACAGCGGGATCAGCGAGCAGTACTTC. It is translated as CASKEYSGISEQYF.

This chain joins TRBV28 and TRBJ2-7; the match to TRBD1 covers 9 bases. V shed 3 bases and J 5 bases; nucleotides not matched to a gene: 8. The CDR3 extends over 15 amino acids. Germline-derived CDR1 and CDR2 are MDHEN and SYDVKM. The CDR3 DNA follows: TGTGCCAGCAGTTTTAGGGACAGGGTAAACCACGAGCAGTACTTC. This encodes CASSFRDRVNHEQYF.

Many counts were recorded for this clonotype. This chain links TRBV5-1 with TRBJ2-5; TRBD2 is a possible D gene (6 bases). The CDR3 sequence is 16 residues long. Germline-derived CDR1 and CDR2 are SGHRS and YFSETQ. V was cut by 2 bases and J by 4 bases, with 18 bases left in between. The CDR3 DNA reads as TGCGCCAGCAGCTTTATCGGCGGAGCGGGTCGAGAGACCCAGTACTTC. This encodes CASSFIGGAGRETQYF.

The rearrangement uses TRBV6-1 and TRBJ2-3, with no clear D. Germline CDR1 and CDR2: MNHNS and SASEGT. The CDR3 sequence is 12 residues long. V was trimmed by 5 bases and J by 6 bases, leaving 9 bases between them. In DNA, the CDR3 is TGTGCCAGCAGTCGACCCCGGGATACGCAGTATTTT. Translation: CASSRPRDTQYF.

This clonotype has a handful of counts. The chain couples TRBV12-3 or TRBV12-4 to TRBJ2-5; tentatively, D is TRBD2 (6 bases). Trimming stripped 3 bases from V and 4 bases from J, with 9 bases between. CDR3 length equals 13 residues. The CDR3 spells CASSFQRVETQYF. The DNA of the CDR3 is TGTGCCAGCAGTTTTCAGCGGGTAGAGACCCAGTACTTC.

This clonotype was seen a handful of times. The chain carries TRBV6-5 and TRBJ1-3; 7 nucleotides align to TRBD1. Unmatched junction bases numbered 3, after V lost 7 bases and J lost 0 bases. Germline V gene lookup returns CDR1 MNHEY and CDR2 SVGAGI. The CDR3 length is 14 residues. In nucleotides, the CDR3 is TGTGCCAGCAAGGACAGGCCCTCTGGAAACACCATATATTTT. This codes for CASKDRPSGNTIYF.

This clonotype has at least ten counts. The CDR3 loop reads CASSPGQGRNQPQHF. CDR3 bases: TGTGCCAGCAGCCCGGGACAGGGACGAAATCAGCCCCAGCATTTT. This chain joins TRBV27 and TRBJ1-5, with 9 bases that match TRBD1. The CDR3 contains 15 residues. Germline V gene lookup returns CDR1 MNHEY and CDR2 SMNVEV (reference sequence). The junction had 7 bases not matched to a gene; V was cut back by 6 bases and J by 4 bases.

The sample holds many counts of this clonotype. The chain has TRBV10-3 and TRBJ1-5; D gene ambiguous. V lost 10 bases to trimming and J lost 6 bases, with 16 bases between them. This CDR3 contains 13 residues. Germline V gene data show CDR1 as ENHRY and CDR2 as SYGVKD. In DNA, the CDR3 is TGTGCCACCGGTCGCAGGACGAGTCAGCCCCAGCATTTT. As protein: CATGRRTSQPQHF.

The gene calls are TRBV28 and TRBJ1-2; D possibly corresponds to TRBD1 (5 bases). The CDR3 covers 13 residues. CDR1 is MDHEN and CDR2 is SYDVKM in the germline V gene. V was clipped by 8 bases and J by 0 bases, with 10 bases between them. The CDR3 DNA sequence: TGTGCCAGCGGGGACGTAACTAACTATGGCTACACCTTC. Its protein is CASGDVTNYGYTF.

This clonotype was detected many times. V is TRBV30 and J is TRBJ1-5; 8 nucleotides line up with TRBD1. With V trimmed by 2 bases and J by 7 bases, 7 bases remained unmatched. Germline CDR1 is GTSNPN and CDR2 is SVGIG (reference sequence). There are 14 residues in the CDR3. CDR3: CAWSLRQGKQPQHF. The CDR3, as DNA: TGTGCCTGGAGTCTAAGACAGGGGAAACAGCCCCAGCATTTT.

This clonotype was detected ten times or more. The genes are TRBV24-1 and TRBJ1-5, with a tentative D call TRBD1 (6 bases). V was pared by 6 bases and J by 6 bases, with 11 bases between. Per germline, CDR1 KGHDR and CDR2 SFDVKD. The CDR3 loop spans 13 amino acids. CDR3 DNA: TGTGCCACCAGTCTGAGGGGGAGTCAGCCCCAGCATTTT. This gives the protein CATSLRGSQPQHF.

The V gene is TRBV4-2, the J gene TRBJ2-7, with 8 nucleotides matching TRBD2. The CDR3 is made up of 15 amino acids. Trimming cost V 0 bases and J 3 bases; bases outside gene matches: 4. Germline loops: CDR1 LGHNA, CDR2 YNFKEQ. Here the CDR3 DNA reads TGTGCCAGCAGCCAAGAGACCACTAGCGGCTACGAGCAGTACTTC. Its protein is CASSQETTSGYEQYF.

This clonotype was found a few times. The chain joins TRBV7-2 to TRBJ1-6; 7 bases are shared with TRBD1. Germline CDR1 and CDR2: SGHTA and FQGNSA. J gave up 7 bases and V 5 bases, and 5 bases lay outside the gene matches. This CDR3 has 14 residues. The CDR3 spells CASSAPGQNSPLHF. CDR3 nucleotides: TGTGCCAGCAGCGCACCGGGACAGAATTCACCCCTCCACTTT.

There are many counts of this clonotype. The chain joins TRBV10-3 to TRBJ1-1, with TRBD1 matching over 7 bases. After removal of 5 bases from V and 5 bases from J, the junction contained 5 bases not matched to a gene. There are 13 residues in the CDR3. Germline CDR1 ENHRY, CDR2 SYGVKD. The DNA for the CDR3 is TGTGCCATCAGTCTCAGGGGGGGAACTGAAGCTTTCTTT. Protein product: CAISLRGGTEAFF.